Sequencing of this TCR beta chain was carried out in a study of OX40 agonist ivuxolimab in advanced cancers. Overall study: Under the entry rules, prior anti-PD-1, anti-PD-L1 or anti-CTLA-4 therapy was allowed, and roughly 43% had some. Study-wide results and caveats: At 0.1 to 3.0 mg/kg and by week 6, clonal expansion occurred in CD4+ and CD8+ blood T cells.

Germline-derived CDR1 and CDR2 are SGHTA and FQGTGA. V gave up 2 bases and J gave up 7 bases, with 9 bases separating them. CDR3 length: 13 amino acids. TCRdb keeps only in-frame clones here, not all; method: immunoSEQ multiplex PCR. The sample lists some 84,000 clones, about 90% seen once, with about 9.4% in the top ten. For this clone: As yet, its antigen is unknown.

Exclusion of a patient followed from autoimmune disease history or systemic immunosuppression. The TCR was taken from an adult with an advanced solid tumor such as melanoma, head and neck, liver or kidney cancer. The gene calls are TRBV7-3 and TRBJ1-5; D is undetermined. This specimen was CD4+ or CD8+ T cells sorted from blood, taken in a trial of the OX40 agonist ivuxolimab. As DNA, the CDR3 is TGTGCCAGCAGCTTAGCAAGTAGCCAGCCCCAGCATTTT. The encoded protein is CASSLASSQPQHF. The full variable domain, completed using reference TRBV7-3 and TRBJ1-5, is GAGVSQTPSNKVTEKGKYVELRCDPISGHTALYWYRQSLGQGPEFLIYFQGTGAADDSGLPNDRFFAVRPEGSVSTLKIQRTERGDSAVYLCASSLASSQPQHFGDGTRLSIL.